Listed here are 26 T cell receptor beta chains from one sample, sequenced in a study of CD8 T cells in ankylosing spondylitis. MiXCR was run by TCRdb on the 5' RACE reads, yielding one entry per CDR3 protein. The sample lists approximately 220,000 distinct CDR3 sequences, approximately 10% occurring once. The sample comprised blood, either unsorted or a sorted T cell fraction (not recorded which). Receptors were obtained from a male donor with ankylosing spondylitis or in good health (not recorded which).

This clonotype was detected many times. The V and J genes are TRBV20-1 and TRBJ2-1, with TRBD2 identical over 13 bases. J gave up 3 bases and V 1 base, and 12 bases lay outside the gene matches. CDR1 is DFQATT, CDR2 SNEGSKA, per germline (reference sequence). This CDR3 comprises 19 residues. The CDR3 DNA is TGCAGTGCTAGAGGTCGGACTAGCGGGGGCCGATACGTCTACAATGAGCAGTTCTTC. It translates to CSARGRTSGGRYVYNEQFF.

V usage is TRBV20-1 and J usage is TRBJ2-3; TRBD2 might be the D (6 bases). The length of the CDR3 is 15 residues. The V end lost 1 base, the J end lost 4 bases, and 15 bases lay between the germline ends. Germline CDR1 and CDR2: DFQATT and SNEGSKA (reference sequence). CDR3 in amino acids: CSARGGDFKADTQYF. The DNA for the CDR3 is TGCAGTGCTAGAGGGGGGGACTTTAAGGCAGATACGCAGTATTTT.

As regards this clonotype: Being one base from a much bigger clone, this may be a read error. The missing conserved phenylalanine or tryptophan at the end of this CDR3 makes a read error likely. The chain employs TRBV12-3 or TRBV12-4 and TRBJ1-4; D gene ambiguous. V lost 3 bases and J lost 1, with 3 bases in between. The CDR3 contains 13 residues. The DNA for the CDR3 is TGTGCCAGCAGTTTCGGAACTAATGAAAAACTGTTTTCT. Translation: CASSFGTNEKLFS.

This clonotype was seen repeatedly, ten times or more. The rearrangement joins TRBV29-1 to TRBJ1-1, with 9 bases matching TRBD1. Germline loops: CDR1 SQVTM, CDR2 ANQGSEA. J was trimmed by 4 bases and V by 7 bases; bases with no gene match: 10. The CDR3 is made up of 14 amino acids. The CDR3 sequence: CSARAGTGITEAFF. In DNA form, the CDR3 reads TGCAGCGCCCGTGCCGGGACAGGGATCACTGAAGCTTTCTTT.

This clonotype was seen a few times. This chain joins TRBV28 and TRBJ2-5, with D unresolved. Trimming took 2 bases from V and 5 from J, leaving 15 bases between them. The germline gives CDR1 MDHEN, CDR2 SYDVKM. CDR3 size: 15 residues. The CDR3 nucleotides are TGTGCCAGCAGTTTAGACTCCGGGTTTAGGGAGACCCAGTACTTC. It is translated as CASSLDSGFRETQYF.

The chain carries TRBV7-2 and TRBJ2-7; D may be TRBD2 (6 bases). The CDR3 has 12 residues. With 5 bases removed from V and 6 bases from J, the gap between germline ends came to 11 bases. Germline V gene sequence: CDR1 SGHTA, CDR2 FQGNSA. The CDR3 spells CASSPLEGEQYF. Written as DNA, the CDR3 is TGTGCCAGCAGCCCGTTGGAGGGCGAGCAGTACTTC.

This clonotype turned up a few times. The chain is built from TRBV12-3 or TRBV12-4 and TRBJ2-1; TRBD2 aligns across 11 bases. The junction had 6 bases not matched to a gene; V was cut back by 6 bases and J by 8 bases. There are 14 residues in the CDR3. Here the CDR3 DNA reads TGTGCCAGCAGCATAGCGGGGGGGCTGGATGAGCAGTTCTTC. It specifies CASSIAGGLDEQFF.

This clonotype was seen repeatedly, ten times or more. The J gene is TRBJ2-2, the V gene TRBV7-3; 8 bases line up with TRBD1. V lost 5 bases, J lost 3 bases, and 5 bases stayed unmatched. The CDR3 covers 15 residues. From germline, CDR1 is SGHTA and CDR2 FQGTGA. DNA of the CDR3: TGTGCCAGCAGCCAAACAGGGGGTCACACCGGGGAGCTGTTTTTT. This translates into CASSQTGGHTGELFF.

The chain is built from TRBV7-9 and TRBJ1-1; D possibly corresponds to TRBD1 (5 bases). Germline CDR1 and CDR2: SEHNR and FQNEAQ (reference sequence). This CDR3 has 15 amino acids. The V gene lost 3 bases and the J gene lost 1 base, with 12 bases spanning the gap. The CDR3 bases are TGTGCCAGCAGCTTCTCGTGGGGGGAGAACACTGAAGCTTTCTTT. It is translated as CASSFSWGENTEAFF. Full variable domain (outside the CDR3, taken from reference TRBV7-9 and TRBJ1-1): DTGVSQNPRHKITKRGQNVTFRCDPISEHNRLYWYRQTLGQGPEFLTYFQNEAQLEKSRLLSDRFSAERPKGSFSTLEIQRTEQGDSAMYLCASSFSWGENTEAFFGQGTRLTVV.

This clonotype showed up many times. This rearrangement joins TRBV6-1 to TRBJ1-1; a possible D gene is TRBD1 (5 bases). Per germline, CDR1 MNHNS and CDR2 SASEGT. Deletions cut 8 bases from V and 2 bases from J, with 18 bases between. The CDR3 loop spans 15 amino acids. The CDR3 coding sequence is TGTGCCAGCTGGGGACGAGGGTCGGGAAACACTGAAGCTTTCTTT. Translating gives CASWGRGSGNTEAFF.

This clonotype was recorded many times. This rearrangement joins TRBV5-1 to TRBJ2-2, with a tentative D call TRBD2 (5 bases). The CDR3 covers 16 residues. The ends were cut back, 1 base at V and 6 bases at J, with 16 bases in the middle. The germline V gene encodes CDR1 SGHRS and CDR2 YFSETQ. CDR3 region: CASSLIGGGDPGELFF. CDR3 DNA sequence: TGCGCCAGCAGCTTGATAGGCGGAGGCGACCCCGGGGAGCTGTTTTTT.

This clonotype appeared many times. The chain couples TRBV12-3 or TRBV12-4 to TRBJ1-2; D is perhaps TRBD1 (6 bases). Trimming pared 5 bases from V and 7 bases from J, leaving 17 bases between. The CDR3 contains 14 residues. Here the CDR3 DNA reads TGTGCCAGCAGTAGAGATGCAGGGGTTGGTGGCTACACCTTC. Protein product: CASSRDAGVGGYTF.

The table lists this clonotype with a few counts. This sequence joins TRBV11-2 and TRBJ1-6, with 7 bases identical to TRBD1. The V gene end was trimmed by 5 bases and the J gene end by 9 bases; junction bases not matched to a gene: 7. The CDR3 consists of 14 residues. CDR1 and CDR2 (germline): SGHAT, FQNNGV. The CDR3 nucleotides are TGTGCCAGCAGCCCCACAGGGGATAGTTCACCCCTCCACTTT. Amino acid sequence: CASSPTGDSSPLHF.

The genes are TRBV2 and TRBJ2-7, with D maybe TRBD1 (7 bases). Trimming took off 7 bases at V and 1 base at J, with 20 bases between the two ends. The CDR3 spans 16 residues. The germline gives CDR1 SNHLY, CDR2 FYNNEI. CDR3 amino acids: CASTGGGISPSYEQYF. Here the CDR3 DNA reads TGTGCCAGCACCGGAGGGGGCATAAGCCCTTCCTACGAGCAGTACTTC.

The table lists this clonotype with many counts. The CDR3 spells CASSAPGGRATDTQYF. The CDR3 nucleotides read TGTGCCAGCAGCGCGCCGGGGGGAAGAGCTACAGATACGCAGTATTTT. The rearrangement links TRBV9 to TRBJ2-3; 7 nucleotides align to TRBD2. The CDR3 spans 16 residues. Germline V gene lookup returns CDR1 SGDLS and CDR2 YYNGEE. Losses at the gene ends were 3 bases for V and 3 bases for J; bases not matched to a gene: 10. Looking up the rest from reference TRBV9 and TRBJ2-3 gives the full variable domain: DSGVTQTPKHLITATGQRVTLRCSPRSGDLSVYWYQQSLDQGLQFLIQYYNGEERAKGNILERFSAQQFPDLHSELNLSSLELGDSALYFCASSAPGGRATDTQYFGPGTRLTVL.

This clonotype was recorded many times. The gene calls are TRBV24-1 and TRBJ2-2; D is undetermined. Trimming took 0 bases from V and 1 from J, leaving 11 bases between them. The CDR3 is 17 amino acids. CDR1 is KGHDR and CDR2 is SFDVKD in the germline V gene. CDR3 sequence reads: CATSDLYAGGNTGELFF. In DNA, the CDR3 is TGTGCCACCAGTGATTTGTACGCTGGCGGGAACACCGGGGAGCTGTTTTTT.

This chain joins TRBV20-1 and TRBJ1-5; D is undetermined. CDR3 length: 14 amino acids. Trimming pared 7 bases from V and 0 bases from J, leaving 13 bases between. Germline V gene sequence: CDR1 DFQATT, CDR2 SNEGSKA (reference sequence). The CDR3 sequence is CSVGQIYSNQPQHF. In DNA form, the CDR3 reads TGCAGTGTCGGGCAGATCTATAGCAATCAGCCCCAGCATTTT.

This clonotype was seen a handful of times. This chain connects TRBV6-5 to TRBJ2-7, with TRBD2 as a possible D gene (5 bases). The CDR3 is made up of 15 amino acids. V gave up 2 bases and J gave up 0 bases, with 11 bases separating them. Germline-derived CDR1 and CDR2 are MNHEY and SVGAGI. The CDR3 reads CASSYVGVGSYEQYF. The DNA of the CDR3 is TGTGCCAGCAGTTACGTCGGGGTGGGCTCCTACGAGCAGTACTTC.

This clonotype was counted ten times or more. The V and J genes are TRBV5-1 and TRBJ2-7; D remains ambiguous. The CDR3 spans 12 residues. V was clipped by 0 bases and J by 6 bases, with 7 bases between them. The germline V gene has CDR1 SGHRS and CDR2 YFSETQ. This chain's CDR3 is CASSLANSEQYF. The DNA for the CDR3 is TGCGCCAGCAGCTTGGCAAATTCCGAGCAGTACTTC.

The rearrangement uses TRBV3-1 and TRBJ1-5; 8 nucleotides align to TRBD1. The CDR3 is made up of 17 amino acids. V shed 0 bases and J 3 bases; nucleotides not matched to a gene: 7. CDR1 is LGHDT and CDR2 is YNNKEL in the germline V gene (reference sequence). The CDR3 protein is CASSQDLAGGFNQPQHF. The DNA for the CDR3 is TGTGCCAGCAGCCAAGATTTGGCAGGGGGCTTCAATCAGCCCCAGCATTTT. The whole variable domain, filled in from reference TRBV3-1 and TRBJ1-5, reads DTAVSQTPKYLVTQMGNDKSIKCEQNLGHDTMYWYKQDSKKFLKIMFSYNNKELIINETVPNRFSPKSPDKAHLNLHINSLELGDSAVYFCASSQDLAGGFNQPQHFGDGTRLSIL.

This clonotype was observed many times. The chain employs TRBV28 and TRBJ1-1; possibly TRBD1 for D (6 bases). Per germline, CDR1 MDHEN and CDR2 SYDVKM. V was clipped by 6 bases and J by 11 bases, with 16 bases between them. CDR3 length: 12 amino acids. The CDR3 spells CASRKTGFSAFF. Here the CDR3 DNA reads TGTGCCAGCAGGAAAACAGGGTTTTCTGCTTTCTTT.

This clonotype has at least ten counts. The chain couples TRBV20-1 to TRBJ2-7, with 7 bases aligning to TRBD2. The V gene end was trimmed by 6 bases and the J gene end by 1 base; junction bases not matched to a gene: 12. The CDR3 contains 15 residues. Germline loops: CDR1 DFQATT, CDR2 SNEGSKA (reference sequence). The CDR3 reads CSAATGLAESYEQYF. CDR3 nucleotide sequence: TGCAGTGCCGCAACGGGGCTAGCGGAGTCCTACGAGCAGTACTTC.

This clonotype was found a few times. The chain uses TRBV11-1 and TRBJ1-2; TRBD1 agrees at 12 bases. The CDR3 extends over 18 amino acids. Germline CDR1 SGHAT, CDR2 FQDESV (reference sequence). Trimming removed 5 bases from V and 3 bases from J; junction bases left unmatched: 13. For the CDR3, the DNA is TGTGCCAGCAGCCTAATTCTAAGGGACAGGGGGCAAGACTATGGCTACACCTTC. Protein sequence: CASSLILRDRGQDYGYTF.

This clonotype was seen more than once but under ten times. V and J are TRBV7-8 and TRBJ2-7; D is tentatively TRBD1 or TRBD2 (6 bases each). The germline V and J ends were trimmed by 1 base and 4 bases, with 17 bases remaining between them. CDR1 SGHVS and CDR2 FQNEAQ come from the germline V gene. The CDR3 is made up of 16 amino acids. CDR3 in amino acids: CASSLVGMGGPYEQYF. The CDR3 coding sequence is TGTGCCAGCAGCTTAGTCGGGATGGGGGGCCCGTACGAGCAGTACTTC.

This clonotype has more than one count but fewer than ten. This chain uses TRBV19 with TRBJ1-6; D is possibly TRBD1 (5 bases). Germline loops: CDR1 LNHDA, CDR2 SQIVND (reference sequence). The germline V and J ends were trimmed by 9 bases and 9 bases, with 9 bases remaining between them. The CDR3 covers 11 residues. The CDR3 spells CASGGVSPLHF. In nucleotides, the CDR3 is TGTGCCAGCGGAGGGGTTTCACCCCTCCACTTT.

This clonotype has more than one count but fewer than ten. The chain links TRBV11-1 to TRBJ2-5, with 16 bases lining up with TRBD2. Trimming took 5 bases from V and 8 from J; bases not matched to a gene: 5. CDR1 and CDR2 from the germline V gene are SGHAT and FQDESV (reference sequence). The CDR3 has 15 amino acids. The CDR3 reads CASSIGTSGGATQYF. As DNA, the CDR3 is TGTGCCAGCAGCATCGGGACTAGCGGGGGGGCCACCCAGTACTTC.